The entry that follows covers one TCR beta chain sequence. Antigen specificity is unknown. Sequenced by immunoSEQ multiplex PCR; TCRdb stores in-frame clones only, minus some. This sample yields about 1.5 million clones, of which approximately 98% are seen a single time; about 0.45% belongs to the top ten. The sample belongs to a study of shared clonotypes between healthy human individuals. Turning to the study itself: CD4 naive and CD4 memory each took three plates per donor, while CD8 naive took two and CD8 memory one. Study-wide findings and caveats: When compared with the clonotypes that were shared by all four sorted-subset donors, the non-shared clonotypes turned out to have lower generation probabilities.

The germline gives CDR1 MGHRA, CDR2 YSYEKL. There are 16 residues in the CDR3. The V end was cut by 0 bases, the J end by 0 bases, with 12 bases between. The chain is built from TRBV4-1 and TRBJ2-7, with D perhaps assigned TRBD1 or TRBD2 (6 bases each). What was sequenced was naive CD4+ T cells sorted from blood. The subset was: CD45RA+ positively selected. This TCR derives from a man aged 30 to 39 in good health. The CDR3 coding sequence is TGCGCCAGCAGCCAAGAAGGGGGGCCCAACTCCTACGAGCAGTACTTC. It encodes CASSQEGGPNSYEQYF.